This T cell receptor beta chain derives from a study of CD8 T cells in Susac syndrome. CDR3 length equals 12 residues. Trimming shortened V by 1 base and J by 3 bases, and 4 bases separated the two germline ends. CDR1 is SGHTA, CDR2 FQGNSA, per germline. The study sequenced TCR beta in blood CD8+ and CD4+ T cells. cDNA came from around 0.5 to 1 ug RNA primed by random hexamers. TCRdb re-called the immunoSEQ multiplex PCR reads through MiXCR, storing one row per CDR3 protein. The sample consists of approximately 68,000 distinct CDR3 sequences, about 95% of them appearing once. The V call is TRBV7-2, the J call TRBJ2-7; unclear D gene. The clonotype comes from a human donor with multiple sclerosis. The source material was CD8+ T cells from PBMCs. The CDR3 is CASSLEDYEQYF. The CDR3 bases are TGTGCCAGCAGCTTAGAGGACTACGAGCAGTACTTC.